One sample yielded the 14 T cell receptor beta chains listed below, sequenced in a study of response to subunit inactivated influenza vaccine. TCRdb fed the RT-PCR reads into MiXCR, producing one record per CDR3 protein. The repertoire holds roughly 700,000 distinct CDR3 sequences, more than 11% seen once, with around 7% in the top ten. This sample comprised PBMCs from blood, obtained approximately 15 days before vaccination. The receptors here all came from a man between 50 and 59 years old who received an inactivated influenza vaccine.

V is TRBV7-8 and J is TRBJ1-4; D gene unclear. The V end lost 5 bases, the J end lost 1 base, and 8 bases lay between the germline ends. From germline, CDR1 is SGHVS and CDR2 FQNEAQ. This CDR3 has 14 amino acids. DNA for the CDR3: TGTGCCAGCAGCCTACAGCAAACTAATGAAAAACTGTTTTTT. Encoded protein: CASSLQQTNEKLFF. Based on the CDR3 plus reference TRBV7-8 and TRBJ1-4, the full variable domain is GAGVSQSPRYKVAKRGQDVALRCDPISGHVSLFWYQQALGQGPEFLTYFQNEAQLDKSGLPSDRFFAERPEGSVSTLKIQRTQQEDSAVYLCASSLQQTNEKLFFGSGTQLSVL.

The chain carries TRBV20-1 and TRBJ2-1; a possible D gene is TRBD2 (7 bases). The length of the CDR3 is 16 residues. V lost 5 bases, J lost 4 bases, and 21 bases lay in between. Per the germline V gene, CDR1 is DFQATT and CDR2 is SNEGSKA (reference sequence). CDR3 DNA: TGCAGTGCTCTGGGTGGTGGCGGGGGCCGATACAATGAGCAGTTCTTC. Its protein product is CSALGGGGGRYNEQFF.

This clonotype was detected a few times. CDR3 nucleotides: TGTGCCAGCAAGACTAGCGGGAGTCGGGACACCGGGGAGCTGTTTTTT. This sequence encodes CASKTSGSRDTGELFF. The rearrangement joins TRBV2 to TRBJ2-2, with 12 bases identical to TRBD2. V lost 7 bases, J lost 3 bases, and 6 bases stayed unmatched. The germline V gene has CDR1 SNHLY and CDR2 FYNNEI. The CDR3 totals 16 residues.

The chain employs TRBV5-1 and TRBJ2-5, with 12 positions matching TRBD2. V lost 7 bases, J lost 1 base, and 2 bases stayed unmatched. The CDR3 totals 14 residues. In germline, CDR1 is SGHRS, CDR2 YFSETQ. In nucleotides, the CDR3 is TGCGCCAGCGGACTAGCGGGATTCCAAGAGACCCAGTACTTC. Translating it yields CASGLAGFQETQYF.

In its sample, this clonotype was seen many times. CDR3 bases: TGCGCCAGCAGGCTTGGACAGGGCGACAATGAGCAGTTCTTC. As protein: CASRLGQGDNEQFF. This chain links TRBV4-1 with TRBJ2-1, with TRBD1 matching 8 bases. CDR3 size: 14 residues. Germline V CDR1 and CDR2: MGHRA, YSYEKL. With V trimmed by 6 bases and J by 5 bases, 6 bases remained unmatched.

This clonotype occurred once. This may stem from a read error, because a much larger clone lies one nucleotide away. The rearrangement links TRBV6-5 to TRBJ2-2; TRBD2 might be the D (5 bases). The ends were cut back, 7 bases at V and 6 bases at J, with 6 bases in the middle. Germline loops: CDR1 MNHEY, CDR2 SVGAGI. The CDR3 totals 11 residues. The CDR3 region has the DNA TGTGCCAGCATGCGGGCCGGGGAGCTGTTTTTT. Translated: CASMRAGELFF.

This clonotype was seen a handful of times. The CDR3 loop reads CASSNPTYQETQYF. As DNA, the CDR3 is TGCGCCAGCAGCAATCCAACTTACCAAGAGACCCAGTACTTC. The chain is built from TRBV5-1 and TRBJ2-5, with D unresolved. The germline V and J ends were trimmed by 4 bases and 0 bases, with 10 bases remaining between them. Germline loops: CDR1 SGHRS, CDR2 YFSETQ. The CDR3 runs to 14 residues.

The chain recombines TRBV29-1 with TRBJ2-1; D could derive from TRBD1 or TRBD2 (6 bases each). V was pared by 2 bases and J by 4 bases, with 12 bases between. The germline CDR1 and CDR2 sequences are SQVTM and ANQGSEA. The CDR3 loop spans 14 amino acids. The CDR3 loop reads CSVEKRGGYNEQFF. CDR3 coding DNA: TGCAGCGTTGAAAAAAGAGGGGGGTACAATGAGCAGTTCTTC.

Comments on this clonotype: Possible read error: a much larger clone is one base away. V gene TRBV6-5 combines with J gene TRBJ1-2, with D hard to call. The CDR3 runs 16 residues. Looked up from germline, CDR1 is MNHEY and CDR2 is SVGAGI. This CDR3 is CASSYSKSGVDYGYSF. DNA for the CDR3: TGTGCCAGCAGTTACTCGAAGTCAGGTGTGGACTATGGCTACTCCTTC.

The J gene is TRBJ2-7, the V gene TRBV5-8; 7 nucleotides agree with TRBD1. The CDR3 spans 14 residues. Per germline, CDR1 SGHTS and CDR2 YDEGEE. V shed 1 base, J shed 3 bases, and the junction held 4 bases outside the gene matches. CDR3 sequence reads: CASSLSDRIYEQYF. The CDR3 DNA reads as TGTGCCAGCAGCTTGTCGGACAGGATCTACGAGCAGTACTTC. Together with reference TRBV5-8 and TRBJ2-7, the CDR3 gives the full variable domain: EAGVTQSPTHLIKTRGQQATLRCSPISGHTSVYWYQQALGLGLQFLLWYDEGEERNRGNFPPRFSGRQFPNYSSELNVNALELEDSALYLCASSLSDRIYEQYFGPGTRLTVT.

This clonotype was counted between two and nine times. CDR3 region: CAHPTIFGELFF. The CDR3 DNA sequence: TGTGCCCACCCAACGATATTTGGGGAGCTGTTTTTT. This chain uses TRBV7-9 with TRBJ2-2; D not certain. Germline CDR1 SEHNR, CDR2 FQNEAQ (reference sequence). V lost 11 bases, J lost 8 bases, and 15 bases lay in between. The CDR3 has 12 amino acids.

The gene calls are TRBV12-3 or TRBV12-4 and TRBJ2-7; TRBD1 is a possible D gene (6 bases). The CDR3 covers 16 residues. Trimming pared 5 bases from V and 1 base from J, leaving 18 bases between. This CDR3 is CASSTQLLQGSYEQYF. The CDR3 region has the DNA TGTGCCAGCAGTACACAACTGCTACAGGGATCCTACGAGCAGTACTTC.

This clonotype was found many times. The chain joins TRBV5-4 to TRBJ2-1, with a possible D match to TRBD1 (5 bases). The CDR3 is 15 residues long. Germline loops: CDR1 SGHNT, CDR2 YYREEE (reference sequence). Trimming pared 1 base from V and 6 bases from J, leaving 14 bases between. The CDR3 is CASSLRRRGANEQFF. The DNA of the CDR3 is TGTGCCAGCAGCTTGAGGCGGCGTGGGGCCAATGAGCAGTTCTTC.

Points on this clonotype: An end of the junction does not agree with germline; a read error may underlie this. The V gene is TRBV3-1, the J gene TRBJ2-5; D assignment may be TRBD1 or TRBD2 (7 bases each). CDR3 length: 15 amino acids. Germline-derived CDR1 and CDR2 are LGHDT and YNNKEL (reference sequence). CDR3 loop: CASSPLGGGGVTHYF. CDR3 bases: TGTGCCAGCAGCCCACTTGGGGGAGGGGGCGTGACCCACTACTTC.